The sequence of this T cell receptor beta chain was determined in a study of radiotherapy plus CTLA-4 blockade in lung cancer. Turning to the study itself: Under 20% of patients responded objectively, and about 33% achieved disease control. General observations from the study: In blood, TCR clones derived from the tumor expanded after radiotherapy plus ipilimumab. Per reports, early blood T cell clone dynamics, plus interferon-beta, forecast response most strongly.

Method: immunoSEQ multiplex PCR; TCRdb's copy keeps in-frame clones and lacks some. The sample lists about 19,000 clones, around 88% seen once, with around 24% in the top ten. The germline V and J ends were trimmed by 0 bases and 1 base, with 10 bases remaining between them. Germline V gene sequence: CDR1 LGHNA, CDR2 YNFKEQ. CDR3 size: 15 residues. In its sample, this clone was seen once. Its antigen remains unknown. The sequenced sample was peripheral blood, obtained from a patient treated with radiotherapy plus ipilimumab. This TCR was recovered from a human donor with non-small cell lung cancer whose response to radiotherapy plus ipilimumab could not be evaluated. The chain recombines TRBV4-2 with TRBJ2-7; D remains unclear. The CDR3 DNA reads as TGTGCCAGCAGCCAAGATTGGGCTATTTCCTACGAGCAGTACTTC. Amino acid sequence: CASSQDWAISYEQYF.